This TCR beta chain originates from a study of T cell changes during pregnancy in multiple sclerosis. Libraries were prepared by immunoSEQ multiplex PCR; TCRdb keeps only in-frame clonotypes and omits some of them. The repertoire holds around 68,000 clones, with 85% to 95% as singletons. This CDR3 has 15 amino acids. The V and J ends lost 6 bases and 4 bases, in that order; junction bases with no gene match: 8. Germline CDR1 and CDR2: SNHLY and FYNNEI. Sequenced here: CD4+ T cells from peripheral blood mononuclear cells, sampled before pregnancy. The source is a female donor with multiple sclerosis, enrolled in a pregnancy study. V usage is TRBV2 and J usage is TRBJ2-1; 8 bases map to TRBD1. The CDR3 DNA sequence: TGTGCCAGCAGCCGGACAGGGCTAACATACAATGAGCAGTTCTTC. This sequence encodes CASSRTGLTYNEQFF.